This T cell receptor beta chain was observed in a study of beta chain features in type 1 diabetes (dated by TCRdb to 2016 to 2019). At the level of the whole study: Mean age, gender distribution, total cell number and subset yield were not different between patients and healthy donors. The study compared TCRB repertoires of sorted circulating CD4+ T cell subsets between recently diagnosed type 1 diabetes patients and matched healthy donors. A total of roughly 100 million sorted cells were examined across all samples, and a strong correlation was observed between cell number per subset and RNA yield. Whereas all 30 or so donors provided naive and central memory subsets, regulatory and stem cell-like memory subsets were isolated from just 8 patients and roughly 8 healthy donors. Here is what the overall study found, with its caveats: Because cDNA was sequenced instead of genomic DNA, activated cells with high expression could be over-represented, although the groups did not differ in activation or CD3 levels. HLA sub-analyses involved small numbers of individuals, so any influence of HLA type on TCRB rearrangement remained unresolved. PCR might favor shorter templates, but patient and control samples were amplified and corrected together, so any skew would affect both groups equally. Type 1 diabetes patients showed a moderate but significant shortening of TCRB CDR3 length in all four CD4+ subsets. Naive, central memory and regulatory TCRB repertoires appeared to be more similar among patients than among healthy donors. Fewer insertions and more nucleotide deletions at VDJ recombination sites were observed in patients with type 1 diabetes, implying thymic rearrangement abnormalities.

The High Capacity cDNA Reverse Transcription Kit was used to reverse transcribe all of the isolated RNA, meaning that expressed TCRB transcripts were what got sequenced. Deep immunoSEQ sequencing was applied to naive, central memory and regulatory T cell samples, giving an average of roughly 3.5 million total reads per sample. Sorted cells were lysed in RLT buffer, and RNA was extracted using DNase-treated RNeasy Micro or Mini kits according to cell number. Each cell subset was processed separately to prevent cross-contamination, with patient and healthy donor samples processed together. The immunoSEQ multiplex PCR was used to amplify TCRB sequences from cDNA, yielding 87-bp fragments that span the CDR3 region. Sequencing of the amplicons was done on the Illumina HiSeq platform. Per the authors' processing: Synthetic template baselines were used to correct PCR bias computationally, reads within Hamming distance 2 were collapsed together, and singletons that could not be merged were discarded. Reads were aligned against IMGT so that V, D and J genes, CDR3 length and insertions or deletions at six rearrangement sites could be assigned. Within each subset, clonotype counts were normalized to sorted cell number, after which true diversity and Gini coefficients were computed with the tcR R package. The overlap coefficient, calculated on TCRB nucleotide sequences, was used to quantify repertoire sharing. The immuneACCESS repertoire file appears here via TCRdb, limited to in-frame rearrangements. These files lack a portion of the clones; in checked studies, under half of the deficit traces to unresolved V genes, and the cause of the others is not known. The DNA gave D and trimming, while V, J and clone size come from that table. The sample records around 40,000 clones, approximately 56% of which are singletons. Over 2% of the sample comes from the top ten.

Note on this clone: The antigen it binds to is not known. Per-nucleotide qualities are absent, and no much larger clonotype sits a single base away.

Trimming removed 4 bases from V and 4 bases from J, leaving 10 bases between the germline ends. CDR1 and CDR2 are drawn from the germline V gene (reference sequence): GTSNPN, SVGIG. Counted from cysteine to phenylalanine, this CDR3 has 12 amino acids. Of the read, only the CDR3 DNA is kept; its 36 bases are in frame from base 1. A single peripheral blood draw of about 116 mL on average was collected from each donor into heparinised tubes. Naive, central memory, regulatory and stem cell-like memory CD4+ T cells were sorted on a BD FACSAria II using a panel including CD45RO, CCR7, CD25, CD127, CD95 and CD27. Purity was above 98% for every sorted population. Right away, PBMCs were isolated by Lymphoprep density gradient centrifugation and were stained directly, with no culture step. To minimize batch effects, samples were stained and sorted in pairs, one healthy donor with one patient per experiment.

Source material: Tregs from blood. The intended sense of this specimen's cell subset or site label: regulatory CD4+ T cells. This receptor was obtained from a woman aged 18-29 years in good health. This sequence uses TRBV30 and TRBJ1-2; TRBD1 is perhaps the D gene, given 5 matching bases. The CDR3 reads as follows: CAWMAGFYGYTF. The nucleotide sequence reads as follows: TGTGCCTGGATGGCAGGGTTCTATGGCTACACCTTC.